The clone carrying this T cell receptor beta chain was observed a few times. No antigen is known for it. The CDR3 extends over 10 amino acids. Trimming stripped 10 bases from V and 8 bases from J, with 11 bases between. The data derive from a study of T-cell memory formation after mild COVID-19. Overall study results and limits: There was no confirmation that second-wave clones peaking on day 37 were SARS-CoV-2 specific. The study detected some responding clones in pre-infection memory, suggesting cross-reactive memory joined.

TCRdb called the 5' RACE reads again in MiXCR, with one record for every CDR3 protein. Of some 320,000 distinct CDR3 sequences in the sample, 15% to 20% were seen once. The chain employs TRBV12-3 or TRBV12-4 and TRBJ1-1; no clear D. This TCR was sampled from a man between 18 and 35 years old who had mild COVID-19 (a few samples of this study predate the infection). Cell type and time point are not known. Sequencing used PBMCs or a T cell subset sorted from them (not recorded which). The CDR3 bases are TGTGCCATAGGAGGCAGAGAAGCTTTCTTT. This codes for CAIGGREAFF.